A selection of T cell receptor beta chains follows, all from one sample in a study of blood T cell repertoires in COVID-19. Assay: immunoSEQ multiplex PCR; the TCRdb copy retains only in-frame clones and omits some. The table records about 110,000 clones, approximately 80% of them present only once. The specimen was peripheral blood. The origin of the receptors is an elderly man with acute or convalescent COVID-19. The CDR3 runs from the conserved cysteine through the conserved F or W. D genes are given only for firm matches. Some rows have no size entry. The others give once, few or many, or a class for an expanded clone.

j_call v_call d_call clone_size cdr3_aa cdr3_nt
TRBJ1-1 TRBV6-5 TRBD1 . CASTDRANTEAFF TGTGCCAGCACCGACAGGGCCAACACTGAAGCTTTCTTT
TRBJ2-1 TRBV2 TRBD2 . CASSDELAGVGNEQFF TGTGCCAGCAGTGATGAACTAGCGGGAGTTGGCAATGAGCAGTTCTTC
TRBJ2-7 TRBV28 . few CASSFGRRLSSYEQYF TGTGCCAGCAGTTTTGGGAGGCGGCTGAGCTCCTACGAGCAGTACTTC
TRBJ2-5 TRBV7-2 TRBD2 . CASSLAGLAGRETQYF TGTGCCAGCAGCTTAGCGGGACTAGCGGGGAGGGAGACCCAGTACTTC
TRBJ1-5 TRBV28 TRBD1 once CAGGTGNQPQHF TGTGCCGGTGGGACAGGCAATCAGCCCCAGCATTTT
TRBJ1-5 TRBV3-1/TRBV3-2 . few CASSPSRGNQPQHF TGTGCCAGCAGCCCGTCCAGGGGAAATCAGCCCCAGCATTTT
TRBJ1-2 TRBV5-1 TRBD1 . CASSLRQGDGYTF TGCGCCAGCAGCTTACGACAGGGGGATGGCTACACCTTC
TRBJ1-4 TRBV2 TRBD1 . CASCRQGSNEKLFF TGTGCCAGCTGTAGACAGGGGAGTAATGAAAAACTGTTTTTT
TRBJ2-5 TRBV24-1 TRBD2 once CATSDTSGSRGETQYF TGTGCCACCAGTGACACTAGCGGGAGTAGGGGTGAGACCCAGTACTTC
TRBJ1-4 TRBV5-1 . . CASSSGMGGTNEKLFF TGCGCCAGCAGCTCGGGCATGGGGGGAACTAATGAAAAACTGTTTTTT
TRBJ1-1 TRBV18 . . CASSPIGQLEAFF TGTGCCAGCTCACCAATAGGACAGCTTGAAGCTTTCTTT
TRBJ2-3 TRBV18 TRBD2 . CASSPAGGKRDTQYF TGTGCCAGCTCTCCAGCGGGAGGGAAAAGGGATACGCAGTATTTT
TRBJ2-4 TRBV30 TRBD1 . CAWSPGQTLAKNIQYF TGTGCCTGGAGCCCGGGACAGACTTTAGCCAAAAACATTCAGTACTTC
TRBJ1-1 TRBV11-2 . . CASSLENLGATEAFF TGTGCCAGCAGCCTAGAGAATTTAGGGGCGACTGAAGCTTTCTTT
TRBJ2-1 TRBV2 TRBD2 . CASSEGLGLAGHNEQFF TGTGCCAGCAGTGAAGGTCTGGGACTAGCGGGACACAATGAGCAGTTCTTC
TRBJ2-1 TRBV27 . . CASTHAAGRGNNEQFF TGTGCCAGCACCCACGCAGCCGGGAGAGGAAACAATGAGCAGTTCTTC
TRBJ2-7 TRBV19 TRBD1 . CASSSQGETYEQYF TGTGCCAGTAGTTCGCAGGGGGAAACCTACGAGCAGTACTTC
TRBJ2-3 TRBV3-1/TRBV3-2 TRBD1 . CASSQPGQVLYTQYF TGTGCCAGCAGCCAGCCGGGACAGGTTCTCTATACGCAGTATTTT
TRBJ2-3 TRBV2 TRBD2 . CASSAVGTNTDTQYF TGTGCCAGCAGTGCAGTAGGGACTAACACAGATACGCAGTATTTT
TRBJ1-5 TRBV19 . . CASSVQGNQPQHF TGTGCCAGTAGTGTCCAGGGAAATCAGCCCCAGCATTTT
TRBJ1-5 TRBV18 . . CASSPRHLNQPQHF TGTGCCAGCTCACCGCGGCACCTTAATCAGCCCCAGCATTTT
TRBJ2-2 TRBV24-1 TRBD1 . CATSDSGTVTGELFF TGTGCCACCAGTGATTCCGGGACAGTCACCGGGGAGCTGTTTTTT
TRBJ1-5 TRBV27 TRBD1 . CASSLLGTGGSNQPQHF TGTGCCAGCAGTTTATTGGGGACAGGGGGCAGCAATCAGCCCCAGCATTTT
TRBJ1-5 TRBV18 . . CASSPAVSPDQPQHF TGTGCCAGCTCACCAGCAGTGTCCCCCGATCAGCCCCAGCATTTT
TRBJ2-7 TRBV28 TRBD1 . CASTSDRADPYF TGTGCCAGCACCTCAGACAGGGCAGATCCGTACTTC
TRBJ2-2 TRBV27 TRBD2 once CASSYGGLAGITGELFF TGTGCCAGCAGTTACGGGGGACTAGCGGGGATCACCGGGGAGCTGTTTTTT
TRBJ2-7 TRBV5-8 . . CASSLNSHFYEQYF TGTGCCAGCAGCTTGAACAGCCATTTCTACGAGCAGTACTTC
TRBJ2-6 TRBV5-1 . once CASSLVALGAGANVLTF TGCGCCAGCAGCTTGGTAGCCCTCGGGGCTGGGGCCAACGTCCTGACTTTC
TRBJ1-4 TRBV5-1 . once CASSLEGANEKLFF TGCGCCAGCAGCTTGGAGGGGGCTAATGAAAAACTGTTTTTT
TRBJ2-7 TRBV5-5 . few CASSRTSGARPGEQYF TGTGCCAGCAGTCGGACATCTGGGGCCCGCCCCGGCGAGCAGTACTTC
TRBJ1-2 TRBV28 . . CASFRGTNYGYTF TGTGCCAGTTTCAGGGGAACTAACTATGGCTACACCTTC
TRBJ2-5 TRBV5-4 TRBD1 once CASSLAGTGETQYF TGTGCCAGCAGCTTGGCCGGGACAGGCGAGACCCAGTACTTC
TRBJ2-2 TRBV28 . once CASSFTGLVSGELFF TGTGCCAGCAGTTTTACAGGGTTGGTCAGCGGGGAGCTGTTTTTT
TRBJ2-3 TRBV30 TRBD2 . CAGPSGRAGDTQYF TGTGCCGGCCCTAGCGGGAGGGCCGGAGATACGCAGTATTTT
TRBJ2-1 TRBV27 TRBD2 few CASPGWREGMNEQFF TGTGCCAGCCCTGGGTGGCGGGAGGGCATGAATGAGCAGTTCTTC
TRBJ1-1 TRBV7-2 . . CASSLGRQNTEAFF TGTGCCAGCAGCTTAGGCAGACAGAACACTGAAGCTTTCTTT
TRBJ2-7 TRBV28 TRBD1 . CASRGGTGEEQYF TGTGCCAGCAGGGGTGGGACAGGGGAAGAGCAGTACTTC
TRBJ2-3 TRBV25-1 TRBD2 . CASSEWRGSTDTQYF TGTGCCAGCAGTGAATGGCGGGGGAGCACAGATACGCAGTATTTT
TRBJ2-2 TRBV18 TRBD1 . CASSPSGTANTGELFF TGTGCCAGCTCACCCTCCGGGACAGCGAACACCGGGGAGCTGTTTTTT
TRBJ1-1 TRBV6-5 TRBD1 . CASSFDRGRGNTEAFF TGTGCCAGCAGTTTCGACAGGGGGCGCGGAAACACTGAAGCTTTCTTT
TRBJ2-3 TRBV5-1 . . CASSLGATSTDTQYF TGCGCCAGCAGCTTGGGCGCGACTAGCACAGATACGCAGTATTTT
TRBJ2-7 TRBV4-2 . . CASSQDKNRELYEQYF TGTGCCAGCAGCCAAGATAAGAACAGGGAGCTCTACGAGCAGTACTTC
TRBJ1-2 TRBV7-9 . . CASRRDANYGYTF TGTGCCAGCAGGCGGGACGCTAACTATGGCTACACCTTC
TRBJ2-5 TRBV6-6 . . CASTEPESGGRGTQYF TGTGCCAGCACGGAACCCGAGTCGGGGGGCCGGGGGACCCAGTACTTC
TRBJ1-4 TRBV2 . . CASSLRGEKLFF TGTGCCAGCAGCCTACGGGGAGAAAAACTGTTTTTT